Sequencing of this TCR beta chain was carried out in a study of sequential checkpoint blockade in melanoma. Study details: After both sequences, patients received maintenance nivolumab. TCRbeta immunosequencing was performed on DNA from 75 to 95 pretreatment melanoma tumor samples. About two dozen patients had matched tumor biopsies before treatment and at week 13 after nivolumab or ipilimumab alone.

This clone has a handful of counts. Germline CDR1 is MNHGY and CDR2 is SAAAGT. This CDR3 spans 13 amino acids. V was clipped by 9 bases and J by 2 bases; unmatched bases: 4. Here immunoSEQ multiplex PCR was the method, and the copy in TCRdb shows in-frame clones only, minus some. The table has some 2,400 clones, 23% seen once. As to treatment: randomized to nivolumab then ipilimumab (arm A) or the reverse (arm B). No patient had prior DNA-damaging chemotherapy. The clonotype comes from a human donor with melanoma. The chain joins TRBV6-8 to TRBJ2-7, with TRBD2 matching over 10 bases. This material consisted of tumor tissue (inferred from file names), taken from a patient given nivolumab and ipilimumab in sequence. The CDR3 loop is CASEAGGAYEQYF. The CDR3 coding sequence is TGTGCCAGTGAAGCGGGGGGGGCCTACGAGCAGTACTTC.